This T cell receptor beta chain stems from a study of tumor-infiltrating lymphocytes in primary liver carcinoma. Notes on the study in general: Tumor region pairs overlapped more than did tumor-adjacent and tumor-blood pairs. Top clones occupying all five tumor regions numbered only about 7-24%.

The input was around 0.5 ug total RNA; TCR beta cDNA was made from it with a constant-region primer. Three nested multiplex PCR rounds of slightly modified ARM-PCR generated TCR beta libraries. The first two PCR rounds used TRBV1-TRBV30 primers with a Cbeta primer, approximately 10 cycles each. TCRdb reprocessed the multiplex PCR reads with MiXCR, giving one entry per CDR3 protein. The sample records 84,000 or so distinct CDR3 sequences, 72% being singletons. Starting material for RNA and DNA co-extraction consisted of about 19-32 mg of unsorted bulk tissue. Concerning this clonotype: Its specificity is unknown. A much larger clone differs from this one at a single base, so this may be a read error. The CDR3 does not close with the conserved phenylalanine or tryptophan, likely indicating a read error.

The CDR3 consists of 14 residues. The J segment lost 4 bases and the V segment lost 3 bases, leaving 3 bases of the junction unmatched. Per the germline V gene, CDR1 is SGHRS and CDR2 is YFSETQ. The sequencing input was liver tumor tissue from sampling region 1. As for subset: tumor region T1, superior pole. This receptor was identified in a middle-aged man with primary liver carcinoma and hepatitis B virus infection. J is TRBJ1-4 and V is TRBV5-1; 7 bases match TRBD1. CDR3 bases: TGCGCCAGCAGCTCAGGACAGGTTAATGAAAAACTGTTTTCT. Translation: CASSSGQVNEKLFS.